The sample holds one count of the clone carrying this TCR beta chain. The antigen is not known. The time point was: week 5, during vaccination. Alongside topical imiquimod, each dose of vaccine comprised 300 ug of mutant IDH1 20-mer peptide. The data were taken from a study of a mutant IDH1 vaccine in newly diagnosed glioma. Overall study context: Scheduled for weeks 1, 3, 5, 7, 11, 15, 19 and 23, eight vaccinations were given to patients. Vaccines were begun 4-6 weeks after radiotherapy alone, or with temozolomide cycles.

The CDR3 contains 14 residues. V was clipped by 5 bases and J by 6 bases; unmatched bases: 4. Germline V gives CDR1 SEHNR, CDR2 FQNEAQ (reference sequence). Sequencing was performed with immunoSEQ multiplex PCR; in TCRdb, only in-frame clones are kept and a portion is missing. The table lists approximately 51,000 clones, approximately 78% of them singletons, with around 2% in the top ten. Source: PBMCs, taken from a glioma patient whose treatment included an IDH1 peptide vaccine. This chain connects TRBV7-9 to TRBJ1-3; TRBD1 matches 10 bases. The receptor comes from a woman aged 40 to 49 with glioma. The CDR3 region is CASSLGQGTNTIYF. Written as DNA, the CDR3 is TGTGCCAGCAGCCTGGGACAGGGGACAAACACCATATATTTT.